Following are 10 T cell receptor beta chains from one sample sequenced in a study of regulatory T cells in long-lasting Graves disease. Noted time point: newly diagnosed GD, antithyroid drugs for less than 3 months. From PBMCs, RNA was extracted and then used to make the TCR library. Libraries of TCR beta came from iRepertoire HTBI primers plus Arm-PCR of CDR3 regions. TCRdb called the multiplex PCR reads again in MiXCR, with one record for every CDR3 protein. This sample yields over 500,000 distinct CDR3 sequences, of which roughly 15% are seen a single time; more than 15% belongs to the top ten. The same sample was also studied in work on T cells in Graves' hyperthyroidism and ophthalmopathy.

The sequenced sample was peripheral blood mononuclear cells (PBMCs), obtained at new diagnosis, from a patient treated with antithyroid drugs. These receptors were obtained from a woman aged 25-40 years with Graves disease.

This clonotype was observed a handful of times. This chain connects TRBV5-1 to TRBJ2-2, with 9 bases that match TRBD1. Germline V CDR1 and CDR2: SGHRS, YFSETQ. This CDR3 contains 16 residues. Germline trimming cut 4 bases from V and 1 base from J; bases unmatched to any gene: 5. The CDR3 reads CASSGPGQGNTGELFF. The CDR3, as DNA: TGCGCCAGCAGCGGACCGGGACAGGGGAACACCGGGGAGCTGTTTTTT.

This clonotype was recorded a few times. V usage is TRBV20-1 and J usage is TRBJ1-5; TRBD1 matches at 8 bases. V was pared by 5 bases and J by 3 bases, with 6 bases of the junction left unmatched. The CDR3 covers 14 residues. Germline CDR1 DFQATT, CDR2 SNEGSKA (reference sequence). CDR3 coding DNA: TGCAGTGCTCCACAGGGGGTGGTCAATCAGCCCCAGCATTTT. It encodes CSAPQGVVNQPQHF.

The table lists this clonotype with a few counts. This CDR3 is CSARPLAWETQYF. CDR3 in DNA: TGCAGTGCTAGACCTTTAGCGTGGGAGACCCAGTACTTC. This chain links TRBV20-1 with TRBJ2-5; possibly TRBD2 for D (5 bases). The CDR3 runs 13 residues. Trimming removed 2 bases at V and 5 bases at J, with 12 bases between. Germline lookup yields CDR1 DFQATT and CDR2 SNEGSKA (reference sequence).

This clonotype showed up many times. CDR3 residues: CASRKSGLASDTQYF. CDR3 nucleotide sequence: TGTGCCAGCAGAAAGAGCGGACTAGCATCAGATACGCAGTATTTT. The chain is built from TRBV12-3 or TRBV12-4 and TRBJ2-3, with 8 nucleotides matching TRBD2. CDR3 length: 15 residues. Losses at the gene ends were 6 bases for V and 4 bases for J; bases not matched to a gene: 9.

In its sample, this clonotype was seen many times. V gene TRBV7-3 combines with J gene TRBJ1-2, with TRBD1 identical over 7 bases. The CDR3 has 12 residues. V lost 4 bases, J lost 8 bases, and 4 bases stayed unmatched. Germline V gene data show CDR1 as SGHTA and CDR2 as FQGTGA. CDR3 protein: CASSSGTVGYTF. Here the CDR3 DNA reads TGTGCCAGCAGCTCCGGGACAGTCGGCTACACCTTC. Based on the CDR3 plus reference TRBV7-3 and TRBJ1-2, the full variable domain is GAGVSQTPSNKVTEKGKYVELRCDPISGHTALYWYRQSLGQGPEFLIYFQGTGAADDSGLPNDRFFAVRPEGSVSTLKIQRTERGDSAVYLCASSSGTVGYTFGSGTRLTVV.

This clonotype has ten or more counts. The chain combines TRBV20-1 with TRBJ1-5; the D is unclear. V was clipped by 3 bases and J by 5 bases, with 11 bases between them. Germline V CDR1 and CDR2: DFQATT, SNEGSKA (reference sequence). The CDR3 has 13 residues. In DNA, the CDR3 is TGCAGTGCTAGGGAAGGGAGACATCAGCCCCAGCATTTT. Translation gives CSAREGRHQPQHF.

This clonotype was seen repeatedly, ten times or more. The rearrangement joins TRBV5-1 to TRBJ2-7; 7 bases fit TRBD1. CDR3 length: 14 residues. Germline CDR1 reads SGHRS; CDR2 reads YFSETQ. J gave up 0 bases and V 3 bases, and 3 bases lay outside the gene matches. CDR3 sequence reads: CASSWDSYSYEQYF. CDR3 coding DNA: TGCGCCAGCAGCTGGGACAGCTACTCCTACGAGCAGTACTTC.

This clonotype came up many times. The chain is built from TRBV30 and TRBJ1-1; D is unclear. The V gene's germline CDR1 is GTSNPN and CDR2 SVGIG (reference sequence). V was trimmed by 4 bases and J by 0 bases, leaving 6 bases between them. The CDR3 length is 12 residues. The CDR3 DNA reads TGTGCCTGGATGCGGTTGAACACTGAAGCTTTCTTT. Its translation: CAWMRLNTEAFF.

This clonotype appeared a few times. The J gene is TRBJ2-6, the V gene TRBV29-1; 7 bases are a match to TRBD1. Germline assignment: CDR1 SQVTM and CDR2 ANQGSEA. The CDR3 has 15 residues. Germline trimming cut 6 bases from V and 2 bases from J; bases unmatched to any gene: 7. The DNA for the CDR3 is TGCAGCGTGGGACAGCCGAAGACTGGGGCCAACGTCCTGACTTTC. The encoded protein is CSVGQPKTGANVLTF.

Comment on this clonotype: It may be a read error: a sequence one base away is much more abundant. The genes are TRBV28 and TRBJ2-5; D not resolved. Germline V CDR1 and CDR2: MDHEN, SYDVKM. V was shortened by 3 bases and J by 11 bases, with 22 bases between the two germline ends. The CDR3 consists of 15 residues. The CDR3 is CASSFRSRLYNEQYF. CDR3 nucleotides: TGTGCCAGCAGTTTTAGAAGCAGGCTCTACAATGAGCAGTACTTC.